These 26 T cell receptor beta chains share one sample of origin, sequenced in a study of CD8+ T cells in alopecia areata. As the sequencing template, cDNA was produced by extracting RNA and reverse transcribing it. The protocol was immunoSEQ multiplex PCR, while the TCRdb copy is restricted to in-frame clones and leaves out a portion. Among some 200,000 clones listed, 43% were seen once. The treatment is: oral pan-JAK inhibitor, 5-10 mg twice daily. The sequencing here drew on CD4+ T cells sorted from blood, taken at roughly week 38, from a patient treated with tofacitinib. The origin of the receptors is a human donor with alopecia areata.

This sequence joins TRBV6-6 and TRBJ2-1, with D possibly TRBD2 on 5 matching bases. Trimming left V 0 bases short and J 7 bases short, with 13 bases between. Per the germline V gene, CDR1 is MNHNY and CDR2 is SVGAGI (reference sequence). The CDR3 consists of 15 residues. The CDR3 region is CASSYSNGVSNEQFF. As DNA, the CDR3 is TGTGCCAGCAGTTACTCGAACGGGGTGTCGAATGAGCAGTTCTTC.

The rearrangement uses TRBV7-2 and TRBJ2-1; TRBD1 agrees at 8 bases. The J segment lost 2 bases and the V segment lost 3 bases, leaving 3 bases of the junction unmatched. Per germline, CDR1 SGHTA and CDR2 FQGNSA. The CDR3 totals 15 residues. CDR3 region: CASSFQGAAYNEQFF. CDR3 nucleotides: TGTGCCAGCAGCTTTCAGGGGGCTGCCTACAATGAGCAGTTCTTC.

This chain uses TRBV13 with TRBJ1-1; D call uncertain. V lost 2 bases and J lost 1, with 11 bases in between. The CDR3 has 15 residues. Germline V lookup: CDR1 PRHDT, CDR2 FYEKMQ (reference sequence). CDR3 residues: CASSLYLAPNTEAFF. CDR3 in DNA: TGTGCCAGCAGCTTATATTTGGCCCCGAACACTGAAGCTTTCTTT.

The gene calls are TRBV18 and TRBJ2-7; D gene uncertain. Germline V CDR1 and CDR2: KGHSH, LQKENI. Trimming removed 3 bases from V and 2 bases from J, with 11 bases in between. CDR3 length equals 14 residues. The CDR3 here is CASSPSQHAYEQYF. The CDR3 DNA follows: TGTGCCAGCTCACCTAGCCAGCACGCCTACGAGCAGTACTTC. Using reference TRBV18 and TRBJ2-7 for the parts outside the CDR3, the full variable domain is NAGVMQNPRHLVRRRGQEARLRCSPMKGHSHVYWYRQLPEEGLKFMVYLQKENIIDESGMPKERFSAEFPKEGPSILRIQQVVRGDSAAYFCASSPSQHAYEQYFGPGTRLTVT.

The V and J genes are TRBV6-5 and TRBJ2-7; D is unclear. Trimming took off 10 bases at V and 3 bases at J, with 16 bases between the two ends. This CDR3 is built from 13 residues. Germline V gene sequence: CDR1 MNHEY, CDR2 SVGAGI. CDR3 in DNA: TGTGCCACTGGAAAGGCCTCCCGCTACGAGCAGTACTTC. Translated, it gives CATGKASRYEQYF.

The V and J genes are TRBV30 and TRBJ2-7, with D uncertain. The CDR3 covers 15 residues. The V and J ends lost 0 bases and 3 bases respectively, with 15 bases between them. Germline V gene data show CDR1 as GTSNPN and CDR2 as SVGIG (reference sequence). In DNA form, the CDR3 reads TGTGCCTGGAGTGTATCGTGGAACGGGCACTACGAGCAGTACTTC. Residues: CAWSVSWNGHYEQYF.

The chain carries TRBV5-1 and TRBJ2-2; TRBD1 agrees at 8 bases. CDR1 SGHRS and CDR2 YFSETQ come from the germline V gene. The V and J ends lost 0 bases and 6 bases, in that order; junction bases with no gene match: 7. This CDR3 has 16 residues. The CDR3 is CASSLEPGGASGELFF. The CDR3 coding sequence is TGCGCCAGCAGCTTGGAGCCAGGGGGCGCTTCCGGGGAGCTGTTTTTT.

The rearrangement links TRBV19 to TRBJ2-5; no clear D. Trimming removed 5 bases at V and 3 bases at J, with 13 bases between. CDR1 is LNHDA, CDR2 SQIVND, per germline (reference sequence). The CDR3 runs to 14 residues. CDR3 region: CASSVGAGKETQYF. CDR3 in DNA: TGTGCCAGTAGTGTCGGAGCAGGCAAAGAGACCCAGTACTTC.

The rearrangement uses TRBV7-9 and TRBJ2-7, with TRBD2 as a possible D gene (5 bases). The V end lost 5 bases, the J end lost 5 bases, and 13 bases lay between the germline ends. The CDR3 contains 13 residues. CDR1 is SEHNR, CDR2 FQNEAQ, per germline (reference sequence). The CDR3 loop is CASSPRTGNEQYF. The CDR3 DNA follows: TGTGCCAGCAGCCCTAGGACGGGGAACGAGCAGTACTTC.

V and J are TRBV28 and TRBJ2-5, with D perhaps given as TRBD1 or TRBD2 (5 bases each). V shed 8 bases and J shed 2 bases, with 18 bases lying between them. Germline values: CDR1 MDHEN, CDR2 SYDVKM. This CDR3 comprises 15 residues. The CDR3 protein is CASVLPGAEQETQYF. The DNA for the CDR3 is TGTGCCAGCGTCCTCCCCGGGGCCGAACAAGAGACCCAGTACTTC.

The chain has TRBV29-1 and TRBJ2-7, with 7 bases fitting TRBD1. The CDR3 has 15 residues. J gave up 2 bases and V 6 bases, and 13 bases lay outside the gene matches. Germline V gene data show CDR1 as SQVTM and CDR2 as ANQGSEA. The CDR3: CSVTQPTGTPYEQYF. The CDR3 bases are TGCAGCGTGACGCAACCGACAGGGACCCCCTACGAGCAGTACTTC.

This clone was seen only a few times. This chain uses TRBV7-8 with TRBJ2-5; 8 nucleotides match TRBD2. The V and J ends lost 1 base and 8 bases, in that order; junction bases with no gene match: 3. The CDR3 runs to 13 residues. Per the germline V gene, CDR1 is SGHVS and CDR2 is FQNEAQ. This CDR3 is CASSLVREGTQYF. CDR3 in DNA: TGTGCCAGCAGCTTAGTCCGGGAGGGTACCCAGTACTTC. Full variable domain (outside the CDR3, taken from reference TRBV7-8 and TRBJ2-5): GAGVSQSPRYKVAKRGQDVALRCDPISGHVSLFWYQQALGQGPEFLTYFQNEAQLDKSGLPSDRFFAERPEGSVSTLKIQRTQQEDSAVYLCASSLVREGTQYFGPGTRLLVL.

The chain is built from TRBV29-1 and TRBJ2-2; D not resolved. The V end lost 4 bases, the J end lost 4 bases, and 10 bases lay between the germline ends. Germline CDR1 and CDR2: SQVTM and ANQGSEA. CDR3 length equals 13 residues. The CDR3 DNA reads as TGCAGCGTTGGAGTGAAGTCCACCGGGGAGCTGTTTTTT. This translates into CSVGVKSTGELFF.

This clone was seen only a few times. V usage is TRBV15 and J usage is TRBJ2-7; D call uncertain. The CDR3 runs to 15 residues. Looked up from germline, CDR1 is LNHNV and CDR2 is YYDKDF (reference sequence). Trimming stripped 0 bases from V and 3 bases from J, with 12 bases between. CDR3 in DNA: TGTGCCACCAGCAGAGATCCCCACAGTAACTACGAGCAGTACTTC. It encodes CATSRDPHSNYEQYF.

V usage is TRBV29-1 and J usage is TRBJ2-7, with 9 bases aligning to TRBD1. V lost 6 bases, J lost 6 bases, and 6 bases stayed unmatched. Germline CDR1 and CDR2: SQVTM and ANQGSEA. CDR3 length equals 12 residues. CDR3 DNA sequence: TGCAGCGTCCGGACAGGGGCCTTCGAGCAGTACTTC. Translated: CSVRTGAFEQYF.

The V call is TRBV4-1, the J call TRBJ1-5; the D is unclear. The CDR3 spans 13 residues. The germline gives CDR1 MGHRA, CDR2 YSYEKL. Trimming shortened V by 1 base and J by 4 bases, and 5 bases separated the two germline ends. CDR3 coding DNA: TGCGCCAGCAGCCAAGGATTGAATCAGCCCCAGCATTTT. Translating gives CASSQGLNQPQHF.

The CDR3 nucleotides are TGTGCCAGCACCCAGGGGGGTAGCTACGAGCAGTACTTC. This codes for CASTQGGSYEQYF. V usage is TRBV28 and J usage is TRBJ2-7; D is perhaps TRBD1 (7 bases). This CDR3 comprises 13 residues. Germline CDR1 is MDHEN and CDR2 is SYDVKM. V was cut by 7 bases and J by 3 bases, with 13 bases left in between.

Only a few counts were recorded for this clone. This sequence joins TRBV7-3 and TRBJ2-2, with D hard to call. The CDR3 totals 12 residues. Trimming cost V 0 bases and J 6 bases, with 2 bases left between them. Per the germline V gene, CDR1 is SGHTA and CDR2 is FQGTGA. The CDR3 DNA reads TGTGCCAGCAGCTTAACAGCCGGGGAGCTGTTTTTT. This sequence encodes CASSLTAGELFF.

This sequence joins TRBV25-1 and TRBJ2-1; 11 nucleotides agree with TRBD2. Germline values: CDR1 MGHDK, CDR2 SYGVNS. This CDR3 is 16 amino acids long. J was trimmed by 8 bases and V by 2 bases; bases with no gene match: 8. Here the CDR3 DNA reads TGTGCCAGCAGTGAAAGACTAGCGGGACGGAACGATGAGCAGTTCTTC. This codes for CASSERLAGRNDEQFF.

The chain recombines TRBV4-1 with TRBJ1-5; D perhaps matches TRBD1 (6 bases). The V gene's germline CDR1 is MGHRA and CDR2 YSYEKL. This CDR3 has 16 amino acids. V was pared by 1 base and J by 5 bases, with 15 bases between. The DNA of the CDR3 is TGCGCCAGCAGCCAAGGGGGAGGACAGCTAGATCAGCCCCAGCATTTT. Protein sequence: CASSQGGGQLDQPQHF.

The rearrangement joins TRBV29-1 to TRBJ2-6; D is tentatively TRBD1 or TRBD2 (5 bases each). Germline CDR1 SQVTM, CDR2 ANQGSEA. The CDR3 sequence is 15 residues long. V lost 4 bases to trimming and J lost 0 bases, with 10 bases between them. CDR3 in DNA: TGCAGCGTTGTTGGGACCGACTCTGGGGCCAACGTCCTGACTTTC. This codes for CSVVGTDSGANVLTF.

This clone has a handful of counts. V and J are TRBV30 and TRBJ1-5; possible D gene TRBD1, 6 bases. CDR1 and CDR2 (germline): GTSNPN, SVGIG (reference sequence). The V end was cut by 3 bases, the J end by 3 bases, with 15 bases between. The CDR3 is 15 residues long. The CDR3 DNA reads as TGTGCCTGGAGAGGGTCAGGGGCGCCCAATCAGCCCCAGCATTTT. Translation: CAWRGSGAPNQPQHF.

The count of this clone is one. The chain recombines TRBV4-3 with TRBJ2-5, with D tentatively TRBD1 (6 bases). The V and J ends lost 0 bases and 5 bases respectively, with 10 bases between them. The germline V gene encodes CDR1 LGHNA and CDR2 YSLEER. The CDR3 has 14 amino acids. DNA for the CDR3: TGCGCCAGCAGCCAAGAATGGGGGCTCGAGACCCAGTACTTC. Its translation: CASSQEWGLETQYF.

V gene TRBV7-8 combines with J gene TRBJ2-5; the D is unclear. Germline V CDR1 and CDR2: SGHVS, FQNEAQ. The ends were cut back, 0 bases at V and 1 base at J, with 9 bases in the middle. The CDR3 contains 15 residues. CDR3 coding DNA: TGTGCCAGCAGCTTAGCGTGGACCGTCCAAGAGACCCAGTACTTC. This translates into CASSLAWTVQETQYF.

This clone was recorded only once. The rearrangement links TRBV9 to TRBJ2-1, with 9 positions matching TRBD2. Germline assignment: CDR1 SGDLS and CDR2 YYNGEE. CDR3 size: 15 residues. V gave up 5 bases and J gave up 8 bases; unmatched junction bases: 11. The CDR3 is CASRPPGTSFDEQFF. The CDR3 bases are TGTGCCAGCAGGCCTCCCGGGACTAGCTTTGATGAGCAGTTCTTC. Looking up the rest from reference TRBV9 and TRBJ2-1 gives the full variable domain: DSGVTQTPKHLITATGQRVTLRCSPRSGDLSVYWYQQSLDQGLQFLIQYYNGEERAKGNILERFSAQQFPDLHSELNLSSLELGDSALYFCASRPPGTSFDEQFFGPGTRLTVL.

V is TRBV20-1 and J is TRBJ2-3; D is unclear. CDR1 is DFQATT, CDR2 SNEGSKA, per germline (reference sequence). The CDR3 loop spans 11 amino acids. Trimming cost V 6 bases and J 8 bases, with 12 bases left between them. CDR3 sequence reads: CSAHNWGTQYF. For the CDR3, the DNA is TGCAGTGCGCATAACTGGGGTACGCAGTATTTT.